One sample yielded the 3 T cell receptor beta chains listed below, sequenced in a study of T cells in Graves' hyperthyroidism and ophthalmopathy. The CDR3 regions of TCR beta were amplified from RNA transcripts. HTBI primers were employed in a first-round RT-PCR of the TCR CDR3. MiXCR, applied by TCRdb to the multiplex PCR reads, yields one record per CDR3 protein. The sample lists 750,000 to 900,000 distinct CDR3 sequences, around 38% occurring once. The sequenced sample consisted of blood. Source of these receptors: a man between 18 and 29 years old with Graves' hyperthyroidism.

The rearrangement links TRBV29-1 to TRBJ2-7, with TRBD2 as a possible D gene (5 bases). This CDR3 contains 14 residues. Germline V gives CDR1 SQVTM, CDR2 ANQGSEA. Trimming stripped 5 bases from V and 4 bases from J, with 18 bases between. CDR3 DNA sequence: TGCAGCGTTAAACATTCGGGAATAGGGTACGAGCAGTACTTC. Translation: CSVKHSGIGYEQYF.

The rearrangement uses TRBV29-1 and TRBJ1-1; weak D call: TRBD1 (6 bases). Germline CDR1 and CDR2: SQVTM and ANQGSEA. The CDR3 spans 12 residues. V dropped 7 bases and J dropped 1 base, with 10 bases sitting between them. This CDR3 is CSDGGSNTEAFF. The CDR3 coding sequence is TGCAGCGATGGGGGCTCGAACACTGAAGCTTTCTTT.

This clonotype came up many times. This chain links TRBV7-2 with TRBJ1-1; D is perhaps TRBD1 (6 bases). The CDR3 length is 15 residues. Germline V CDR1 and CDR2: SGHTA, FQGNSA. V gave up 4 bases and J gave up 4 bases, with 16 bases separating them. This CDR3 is CASSSRRGAGTEAFF. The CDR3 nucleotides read TGTGCCAGCAGCTCCCGACGGGGGGCGGGCACTGAAGCTTTCTTT.